Sequencing of this T cell receptor (beta chain) was carried out in a study of T cell responses to AZD1222 COVID-19 vaccine. Study-level results: Across the whole spike, CD4 TCRs peaked at regions 160-218 and 743-854. Spike-specific TCR breadth and depth were elevated following two AZD1222 doses. Within unmutated variant regions lay the reported targets of nearly half of spike-specific TCRs.

The CDR3 consists of 12 residues. Germline V gene lookup returns CDR1 MRHNA and CDR2 SNTAGT. The V and J ends lost 0 bases and 13 bases respectively, with 9 bases between them. Profiled with immunoSEQ multiplex PCR; TCRdb holds only in-frame clones, not every one. The sample yields roughly 180,000 clones, 87% seen once. A word on this clone: Its antigen is undetermined.

The source is an adult in good health. Sequences were derived from peripheral blood, sampled on day 0 of MenACWY control vaccination. V gene TRBV6-4 combines with J gene TRBJ1-4; TRBD1 is a possible D gene (6 bases). The CDR3 nucleotides read TGTGCCAGCAGTGACTCGAAAGGGGGACTGTTTTTT. Residues: CASSDSKGGLFF.